This T cell receptor (beta chain) was profiled in a study of cytomegalovirus exposure and HLA in healthy donors. As concerns this clone: Its antigen remains unidentified.

Study-wide findings and caveats: The study recorded over 150 TCR beta chains that were cytomegalovirus-associated.

Trimming removed 6 bases from V and 3 bases from J; junction bases left unmatched: 4. Germline V CDR1 and CDR2: MNHEY, SMNVEV (reference sequence). This CDR3 has 13 amino acids. A multiplex PCR was run with 60 Vbeta primers and 13 Jbeta primers. Sequencing used immunoSEQ multiplex PCR; TCRdb keeps in-frame clones, though not all of them. The sample consists of some 150,000 clones, almost 85% of them appearing once. The receptor was derived from a man between 18 and 35 years old in good health and CMV-seropositive. The sample taken for sequencing was PBMCs. J is TRBJ2-7 and V is TRBV27, with TRBD1 matching over 8 bases. In DNA, the CDR3 is TGTGCCAGCAGGGACAGGGAGTACTACGAGCAGTACTTC. It translates to CASRDREYYEQYF.